The clone carrying this TCR beta chain has more than one count but fewer than ten. This entry belongs to a study of patients and donors after allogeneic stem cell transplantation. TCRdb re-called the RT-PCR reads with MiXCR, one entry per CDR3 protein. Counted here are 24,000 or so distinct CDR3 sequences, 25% to 35% occurring once; the ten biggest clones make up 48%. Material for sequencing was blood, either unsorted or a sorted T cell fraction (not recorded which). This TCR derives from a human donor who was either an allogeneic HSCT recipient or a stem cell or donor lymphocyte infusion donor (not recorded which). It is not recorded whose cells these are; they may come from a transplant donor.

The CDR3 sequence: CASSFGGGNIQYF. The CDR3 DNA sequence: TGTGCCAGCAGTTTCGGGGGAGGAAACATTCAGTACTTC. This sequence joins TRBV12-3 or TRBV12-4 and TRBJ2-4, with a tentative D call TRBD2 (6 bases). V was clipped by 3 bases and J by 6 bases, with 9 bases between them. CDR3 length equals 13 residues.